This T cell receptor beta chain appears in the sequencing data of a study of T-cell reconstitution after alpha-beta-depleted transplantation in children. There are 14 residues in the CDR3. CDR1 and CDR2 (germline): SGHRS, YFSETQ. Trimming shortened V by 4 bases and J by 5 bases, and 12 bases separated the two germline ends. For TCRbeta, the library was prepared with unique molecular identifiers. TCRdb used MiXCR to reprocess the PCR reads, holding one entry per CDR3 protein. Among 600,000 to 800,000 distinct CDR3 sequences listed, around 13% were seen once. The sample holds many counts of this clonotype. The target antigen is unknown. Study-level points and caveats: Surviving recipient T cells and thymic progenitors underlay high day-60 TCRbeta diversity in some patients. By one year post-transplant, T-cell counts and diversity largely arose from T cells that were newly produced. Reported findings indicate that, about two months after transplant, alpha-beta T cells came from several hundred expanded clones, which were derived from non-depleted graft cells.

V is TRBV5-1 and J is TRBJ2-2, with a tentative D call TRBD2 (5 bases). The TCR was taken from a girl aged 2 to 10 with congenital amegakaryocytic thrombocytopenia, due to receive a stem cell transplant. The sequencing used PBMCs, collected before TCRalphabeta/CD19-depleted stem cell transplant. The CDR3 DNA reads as TGCGCCAGCAGCCCCGCGGACTGGACCGGGGAGCTGTTTTTT. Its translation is CASSPADWTGELFF.